These 10 T cell receptor beta chains share one sample of origin, sequenced in a study of blood T cell repertoires in COVID-19. Some clones are missing from TCRdb's copy, which holds only in-frame ones; the method was immunoSEQ multiplex PCR. The data hold 210,000 or so clones, with around four fifths observed a single time. The sequencing sample was made of peripheral blood. The receptors come from a human donor in a cohort sampled during active COVID-19.

The chain carries TRBV30 and TRBJ1-2; D might be TRBD1 (5 bases). The CDR3 runs 14 residues. V shed 6 bases and J shed 2 bases, with 16 bases lying between them. Germline lookup yields CDR1 GTSNPN and CDR2 SVGIG (reference sequence). CDR3 coding DNA: TGTGCCTGTACAGGATTAGAAAAAAACTATGGCTACACCTTC. The encoded protein is CACTGLEKNYGYTF.

Worth noting for this clone: The sample has other DNA sequences that encode this CDR3 too. CDR3 amino acids: CASSYSRGGGYTF. In DNA form, the CDR3 reads TGTGCCAGCAGTTACTCGAGGGGAGGCGGCTACACCTTC. The chain is built from TRBV6-5 and TRBJ1-2; D possibly corresponds to TRBD1 (5 bases). The CDR3 runs to 13 residues. V dropped 0 bases and J dropped 8 bases, with 10 bases sitting between them. Germline CDR1 MNHEY, CDR2 SVGAGI.

Notes on this clone: Other nucleotide sequences in the sample specify the same CDR3. The chain couples TRBV19 to TRBJ2-7, with D unclear. This CDR3 has 11 residues. Germline-derived CDR1 and CDR2 are LNHDA and SQIVND (reference sequence). The V end lost 4 bases, the J end lost 3 bases, and 4 bases lay between the germline ends. CDR3 DNA sequence: TGTGCCAGTAGTAGTAGCTACGAGCAGTACTTC. It encodes CASSSSYEQYF.

The chain recombines TRBV7-8 with TRBJ1-1; tentatively, D is TRBD1 (5 bases). Trimming stripped 4 bases from V and 1 base from J, with 16 bases between. The germline V gene encodes CDR1 SGHVS and CDR2 FQNEAQ. This CDR3 region has 16 residues. Written as DNA, the CDR3 is TGTGCCAGCAGCTCCATGCGGTATACAGGGAACACTGAAGCTTTCTTT. Translated, it gives CASSSMRYTGNTEAFF.

In its sample, this clone was seen once. J is TRBJ1-2 and V is TRBV28, with no clear D. V shed 6 bases and J shed 3 bases, with 8 bases lying between them. CDR3 length: 12 residues. The germline CDR1 and CDR2 sequences are MDHEN and SYDVKM. The DNA for the CDR3 is TGTGCCAGCAGCACCTACGACTATGGCTACACCTTC. Translation: CASSTYDYGYTF.

The V gene is TRBV25-1, the J gene TRBJ1-1, with TRBD1 as a possible D gene (5 bases). The CDR3 has 16 amino acids. V lost 5 bases and J 2 bases, leaving 18 bases between the germline ends. Germline V gene sequence: CDR1 MGHDK, CDR2 SYGVNS. The CDR3 bases are TGTGCCAGCAGTCAGGGCTCCGGGTATTTCAACACTGAAGCTTTCTTT. Residues: CASSQGSGYFNTEAFF. The variable domain in full, with the rest retrieved from reference TRBV25-1 and TRBJ1-1, is EADIYQTPRYLVIGTGKKITLECSQTMGHDKMYWYQQDPGMELHLIHYSYGVNSTEKGDLSSESTVSRIRTEHFPLTLESARPSHTSQYLCASSQGSGYFNTEAFFGQGTRLTVV.

The V gene is TRBV24-1, the J gene TRBJ2-6; TRBD1 aligns across 7 bases. This CDR3 is built from 15 residues. V trimming: 11 bases; J trimming: 1 base; junction bases outside the gene matches: 7. The germline V gene has CDR1 KGHDR and CDR2 SFDVKD. The CDR3 spells CASRQGSSGANVLTF. The CDR3, as DNA: TGTGCCAGCAGACAGGGTTCATCTGGGGCCAACGTCCTGACTTTC.

The chain is built from TRBV18 and TRBJ2-7; a possible D gene is TRBD1 (6 bases). Trimming took off 2 bases at V and 6 bases at J, with 11 bases between the two ends. The CDR3 is 13 residues long. Germline CDR1 is KGHSH and CDR2 is LQKENI. The CDR3 region has the DNA TGTGCCAGCTCACCATCGGGCAGGGGCGAGCAGTACTTC. This codes for CASSPSGRGEQYF.

This clone was observed a few times. The gene calls are TRBV3-1 (or the pseudogene TRBV3-2) and TRBJ1-1; TRBD1 matches at 7 bases. Germline CDR1 LGHDT, CDR2 YNNKEL (reference sequence). With 4 bases clipped from V and 6 bases from J, the junction kept 5 bases outside the gene matches. The CDR3 totals 13 residues. Here the CDR3 reads CASSRQGGAEAFF. CDR3 nucleotides: TGTGCCAGCAGCCGACAGGGAGGCGCTGAAGCTTTCTTT.

The rearrangement links TRBV11-2 to TRBJ2-7; D possibly corresponds to TRBD2 (6 bases). Trimming took 2 bases from V and 0 from J, leaving 11 bases between them. The CDR3 contains 15 residues. The germline V gene has CDR1 SGHAT and CDR2 FQNNGV. CDR3 nucleotide sequence: TGTGCCAGCAGCTTACGGGGGACGAGCTCCTACGAGCAGTACGTC. This sequence encodes CASSLRGTSSYEQYV.